The 26 T cell receptor beta chains below all came from one sample that was sequenced in a study of cytomegalovirus exposure and HLA in healthy donors. The primer mix had 60 Vbeta and 13 Jbeta primers. Sequenced by immunoSEQ multiplex PCR; TCRdb stores in-frame clones only, minus some. The sample has approximately 150,000 clones, about four fifths seen once. What was sequenced was PBMCs. These receptors were collected from a young man in good health and CMV-seropositive.

The chain has TRBV11-1 and TRBJ2-3, with TRBD2 matching over 7 bases. The CDR3 is 16 amino acids. Germline-derived CDR1 and CDR2 are SGHAT and FQDESV (reference sequence). V was pared by 5 bases and J by 0 bases, with 8 bases of the junction left unmatched. The CDR3 here is CASSPQAGTSTDTQYF. CDR3 DNA: TGTGCCAGCAGCCCTCAAGCGGGGACTAGCACAGATACGCAGTATTTT.

The chain recombines TRBV7-2 with TRBJ2-1; the D is unclear. With 3 bases removed from V and 3 bases from J, the gap between germline ends came to 12 bases. There are 15 residues in the CDR3. From germline, CDR1 is SGHTA and CDR2 FQGNSA. CDR3 sequence (DNA): TGTGCCAGCAGCTTCCTAGGTGTGCACTACAATGAGCAGTTCTTC. Its protein product is CASSFLGVHYNEQFF.

The CDR3 protein is CASSFRGVRNEQFF. CDR3 coding DNA: TGTGCCAGCAGTTTCAGGGGAGTCCGCAATGAGCAGTTCTTC. The chain joins TRBV27 to TRBJ2-1; TRBD1 might be the D (6 bases). The germline CDR1 and CDR2 sequences are MNHEY and SMNVEV (reference sequence). Deletions cut 3 bases from V and 6 bases from J, with 12 bases between. The CDR3 runs 14 residues.

The rearrangement joins TRBV15 to TRBJ2-2, with unresolved D. The ends were cut back, 4 bases at V and 7 bases at J, with 19 bases in the middle. The CDR3 sequence is 16 residues long. CDR1 LNHNV and CDR2 YYDKDF come from the germline V gene (reference sequence). CDR3 DNA: TGTGCCACCAGCAACCAACCTGGAACTATCGGCGGGGAGCTGTTTTTT. It codes for CATSNQPGTIGGELFF. The full variable domain, rest sourced from reference TRBV15 and TRBJ2-2, is DAMVIQNPRYQVTQFGKPVTLSCSQTLNHNVMYWYQQKSSQAPKLLFHYYDKDFNNEADTPDNFQSRRPNTSFCFLDIRSPGLGDTAMYLCATSNQPGTIGGELFFGEGSRLTVL.

The chain is built from TRBV19 and TRBJ2-3; 9 bases map to TRBD1. Trimming took 4 bases from V and 5 from J; bases not matched to a gene: 7. The CDR3 totals 15 residues. Germline values: CDR1 LNHDA, CDR2 SQIVND (reference sequence). In DNA form, the CDR3 reads TGTGCCAGTAGTAGTACAGGGGGCTTGGTAGATACGCAGTATTTT. It yields the protein CASSSTGGLVDTQYF.

This rearrangement joins TRBV19 to TRBJ1-2, with D perhaps matching TRBD1 (6 bases). CDR1 is LNHDA, CDR2 SQIVND, per germline (reference sequence). The V end was cut by 3 bases, the J end by 0 bases, with 14 bases between. The CDR3 has 16 residues. CDR3 nucleotide sequence: TGTGCCAGTAGTATGGGGGCGACAGTCCCTAACTATGGCTACACCTTC. It is translated as CASSMGATVPNYGYTF.

This chain connects TRBV10-3 to TRBJ2-7; 10 bases fit TRBD1. Germline loops: CDR1 ENHRY, CDR2 SYGVKD. The CDR3 is 14 residues long. V trimming: 8 bases; J trimming: 1 base; junction bases outside the gene matches: 5. CDR3 nucleotide sequence: TGTGCCATCGCCGGACAGGGGGGTTCCTACGAGCAGTACTTC. It codes for CAIAGQGGSYEQYF.

A single count supports this clone. The chain uses TRBV13 and TRBJ2-7; D is undetermined. V was shortened by 1 base and J by 5 bases, with 6 bases between the two germline ends. Germline values: CDR1 PRHDT, CDR2 FYEKMQ (reference sequence). The CDR3 is 12 residues long. The CDR3 nucleotides read TGTGCCAGCAGCTTAGAGCCCGACGAGCAGTACTTC. Residues: CASSLEPDEQYF.

V and J are TRBV19 and TRBJ2-5; D is possibly TRBD1 (6 bases). V lost 6 bases to trimming and J lost 4 bases, with 9 bases between them. Germline-derived CDR1 and CDR2 are LNHDA and SQIVND (reference sequence). The CDR3 sequence is 12 residues long. The DNA for the CDR3 is TGTGCCAGTAGACAGGGTGCAGAGACCCAGTACTTC. It yields the protein CASRQGAETQYF.

CDR3 loop: CASSQVGTGTEAFF. In DNA, the CDR3 is TGTGCCAGCAGCCAAGTGGGGACTGGGACTGAAGCTTTCTTT. The rearrangement links TRBV4-2 to TRBJ1-1; D may be TRBD1 (5 bases). V lost 1 base and J 5 bases, leaving 11 bases between the germline ends. Germline V gives CDR1 LGHNA, CDR2 YNFKEQ. This CDR3 has 14 amino acids.

This clone showed up just a few times. This chain links TRBV11-2 with TRBJ2-5; D may be TRBD2 (7 bases). TRBJ2-7 matches the DNA end more closely, so the J call is doubtful. The germline V gene has CDR1 SGHAT and CDR2 FQNNGV. The CDR3 runs 15 residues. CDR3 coding DNA: TGTGCCAGCAGCTTAAAGGGGGGGCAGTACGACGAGCAGTACTTC. Protein: CASSLKGGQYDEQYF.

The rearrangement uses TRBV6-1 and TRBJ2-2; 10 bases are a match to TRBD1. Losses at the gene ends were 3 bases for V and 4 bases for J; bases not matched to a gene: 2. Germline assignment: CDR1 MNHNS and CDR2 SASEGT. This CDR3 is 15 amino acids long. This CDR3 is CASSEDRGATGELFF. Written as DNA, the CDR3 is TGTGCCAGCAGTGAGGACAGGGGGGCCACCGGGGAGCTGTTTTTT.

This clone occurred a few times. The chain combines TRBV6-4 with TRBJ2-2, with 10 bases fitting TRBD2. Germline CDR1 is MRHNA and CDR2 is SNTAGT. CDR3 length: 14 residues. V trimming: 2 bases; J trimming: 6 bases; junction bases outside the gene matches: 0. DNA of the CDR3: TGTGCCAGCAGTGACCTAGCGGGAGCCGGGGAGCTGTTTTTT. It translates to CASSDLAGAGELFF.

The genes are TRBV4-1 and TRBJ2-1; 8 bases map to TRBD2. The CDR3 runs to 17 residues. Trimming took 2 bases from V and 0 from J; bases not matched to a gene: 6. Germline V gene lookup returns CDR1 MGHRA and CDR2 YSYEKL. CDR3 coding DNA: TGCGCCAGCAGCCAATTTGTTAGCGGGGCCTCCTACAATGAGCAGTTCTTC. Encoded protein: CASSQFVSGASYNEQFF.

The rearrangement uses TRBV29-1 and TRBJ1-5, with D tentatively TRBD1 (6 bases). Germline-derived CDR1 and CDR2 are SQVTM and ANQGSEA. Trimming took 3 bases from V and 7 from J, leaving 16 bases between them. The CDR3 sequence is 14 residues long. CDR3 sequence: CSVEVGRGGQPQHF. The DNA of the CDR3 is TGCAGCGTTGAGGTGGGCAGGGGAGGGCAGCCCCAGCATTTT.

The genes are TRBV28 and TRBJ2-7, with D tentatively TRBD2 (5 bases). Germline CDR1 and CDR2: MDHEN and SYDVKM. The CDR3 spans 13 residues. V gave up 5 bases and J gave up 0 bases, with 8 bases separating them. This chain's CDR3 is CASSIGGSYEQYF. The CDR3, as DNA: TGTGCCAGCAGTATTGGAGGCTCCTACGAGCAGTACTTC. The full variable domain, in which reference TRBV28 and TRBJ2-7 provide the parts outside the CDR3, is DVKVTQSSRYLVKRTGEKVFLECVQDMDHENMFWYRQDPGLGLRLIYFSYDVKMKEKGDIPEGYSVSREKKERFSLILESASTNQTSMYLCASSIGGSYEQYFGPGTRLTVT.

This rearrangement joins TRBV10-1 to TRBJ2-1; possible D gene TRBD1, 6 bases. The CDR3 totals 13 residues. CDR1 WNHNN and CDR2 SYGVQD come from the germline V gene (reference sequence). The V end lost 8 bases, the J end lost 6 bases, and 14 bases lay between the germline ends. CDR3 amino acids: CASSLGGFNEQFF. The CDR3 nucleotides read TGCGCCAGCTCTTTAGGGGGTTTCAATGAGCAGTTCTTC.

The chain combines TRBV4-1 with TRBJ1-2; 9 bases match TRBD1. J lost 2 bases, V lost 0 bases, and 7 bases had no gene match. Germline V gives CDR1 MGHRA, CDR2 YSYEKL. The CDR3 runs 17 residues. The CDR3 reads CASSQDITGQGNYGYTF. The CDR3 nucleotides are TGCGCCAGCAGCCAAGATATCACGGGACAGGGAAACTATGGCTACACCTTC.

The chain employs TRBV30 and TRBJ1-1; no clear D gene. The V and J ends lost 3 bases and 4 bases respectively, with 12 bases between them. Per the germline V gene, CDR1 is GTSNPN and CDR2 is SVGIG (reference sequence). CDR3 length: 13 amino acids. The CDR3 DNA reads TGTGCCTGGAGCACCTCCGGAGCCACTGAAGCTTTCTTT. Residues: CAWSTSGATEAFF.

In nucleotides, the CDR3 is TGTGCCAGCAGCTTAGTCGCAGGGTCCCCCAATGAGCAGTTCTTC. Protein: CASSLVAGSPNEQFF. V gene TRBV7-6 combines with J gene TRBJ2-1, with a possible D match to TRBD1 (5 bases). This CDR3 is built from 15 residues. Germline V CDR1 and CDR2: SGHVS, FNYEAQ. Trimming took off 1 base at V and 6 bases at J, with 13 bases between the two ends.

The genes are TRBV6-5 and TRBJ1-5, with a tentative D call TRBD1 (5 bases). Germline CDR1 reads MNHEY; CDR2 reads SVGAGI. The germline V and J ends were trimmed by 10 bases and 7 bases, with 14 bases remaining between them. The CDR3 spans 12 residues. The CDR3 reads CATTVLSQPQHF. In nucleotides, the CDR3 is TGTGCCACGACAGTGCTGTCCCAGCCCCAGCATTTT.

CDR3 region: CASSEALWGLTDTQYF. The CDR3 DNA reads TGTGCCAGCAGTGAGGCGTTGTGGGGACTCACAGATACGCAGTATTTT. This chain links TRBV6-1 with TRBJ2-3; perhaps TRBD2 as D (6 bases). Germline CDR1 and CDR2: MNHNS and SASEGT. The CDR3 is 16 amino acids. Trimming removed 3 bases at V and 2 bases at J, with 15 bases between.

The chain has TRBV11-3 and TRBJ2-2, with 7 bases identical to TRBD1. The CDR3 is 15 residues long. V lost 5 bases to trimming and J lost 7 bases; unmatched junction nucleotides: 10. Germline V gene data show CDR1 as SGHNT and CDR2 as YENEEA. CDR3 nucleotides: TGTGCCAGCAGCCTCCGACAGGGAGAGGGCGGGGAGCTGTTTTTT. This translates into CASSLRQGEGGELFF.

This clone has more than one count but fewer than ten. The chain uses TRBV7-9 and TRBJ2-1, with a tentative D call TRBD2 (6 bases). Looked up from germline, CDR1 is SEHNR and CDR2 is FQNEAQ (reference sequence). The CDR3 is 17 amino acids. The ends were cut back, 5 bases at V and 0 bases at J, with 17 bases in the middle. The CDR3 nucleotides read TGTGCCAGCAGCCCCCAGGGAGGCAGAAGCTCCTACAATGAGCAGTTCTTC. It encodes CASSPQGGRSSYNEQFF.

This rearrangement joins TRBV28 to TRBJ1-5, with a tentative D call TRBD1 (6 bases). This CDR3 has 15 amino acids. V lost 3 bases and J 7 bases, leaving 16 bases between the germline ends. CDR1 and CDR2 (germline): MDHEN, SYDVKM. The CDR3 region is CASSFGGPAGQPQHF. CDR3 sequence (DNA): TGTGCCAGCAGTTTTGGGGGCCCGGCAGGACAGCCCCAGCATTTT.

The chain links TRBV7-9 to TRBJ2-2, with D perhaps TRBD1 (6 bases). From germline, CDR1 is SEHNR and CDR2 FQNEAQ (reference sequence). The CDR3 contains 16 residues. V shed 5 bases and J shed 0 bases, with 13 bases lying between them. The CDR3 DNA is TGTGCCAGCAGCGCTCCGGGACACCCGAACACCGGGGAGCTGTTTTTT. This translates into CASSAPGHPNTGELFF.